This T cell receptor (beta chain) appears in the sequencing data of a study of T cells in Graves' hyperthyroidism and ophthalmopathy. At least ten counts were recorded for this clonotype. The antigen is unknown. RNA transcripts served as the template for amplifying TCR beta CDR3 regions. The HTBI primer set drove a first-round RT-PCR of the TCR CDR3. Via MiXCR, TCRdb re-called the multiplex PCR reads, giving one row per CDR3 protein. This sample has about 420,000 distinct CDR3 sequences, with around 14% found just once. Graves' hyperthyroidism without ophthalmopathy progression within 18 months was termed stable. The study's findings and limits: Most expanded thyroid clonotypes above 0.001 recurred in blood.

The sequence was collected from a woman between 18 and 29 years old with Graves' hyperthyroidism. Sequencing was done on a sample of blood.

CDR3 sequence: CASSDTNTGELFF. The CDR3 nucleotides are TGTGCCAGCAGCGACACTAACACCGGGGAGCTGTTTTTT. J is TRBJ2-2 and V is TRBV9; D is undetermined. V dropped 3 bases and J dropped 2 bases, with 5 bases sitting between them. Germline lookup yields CDR1 SGDLS and CDR2 YYNGEE. This CDR3 has 13 residues.